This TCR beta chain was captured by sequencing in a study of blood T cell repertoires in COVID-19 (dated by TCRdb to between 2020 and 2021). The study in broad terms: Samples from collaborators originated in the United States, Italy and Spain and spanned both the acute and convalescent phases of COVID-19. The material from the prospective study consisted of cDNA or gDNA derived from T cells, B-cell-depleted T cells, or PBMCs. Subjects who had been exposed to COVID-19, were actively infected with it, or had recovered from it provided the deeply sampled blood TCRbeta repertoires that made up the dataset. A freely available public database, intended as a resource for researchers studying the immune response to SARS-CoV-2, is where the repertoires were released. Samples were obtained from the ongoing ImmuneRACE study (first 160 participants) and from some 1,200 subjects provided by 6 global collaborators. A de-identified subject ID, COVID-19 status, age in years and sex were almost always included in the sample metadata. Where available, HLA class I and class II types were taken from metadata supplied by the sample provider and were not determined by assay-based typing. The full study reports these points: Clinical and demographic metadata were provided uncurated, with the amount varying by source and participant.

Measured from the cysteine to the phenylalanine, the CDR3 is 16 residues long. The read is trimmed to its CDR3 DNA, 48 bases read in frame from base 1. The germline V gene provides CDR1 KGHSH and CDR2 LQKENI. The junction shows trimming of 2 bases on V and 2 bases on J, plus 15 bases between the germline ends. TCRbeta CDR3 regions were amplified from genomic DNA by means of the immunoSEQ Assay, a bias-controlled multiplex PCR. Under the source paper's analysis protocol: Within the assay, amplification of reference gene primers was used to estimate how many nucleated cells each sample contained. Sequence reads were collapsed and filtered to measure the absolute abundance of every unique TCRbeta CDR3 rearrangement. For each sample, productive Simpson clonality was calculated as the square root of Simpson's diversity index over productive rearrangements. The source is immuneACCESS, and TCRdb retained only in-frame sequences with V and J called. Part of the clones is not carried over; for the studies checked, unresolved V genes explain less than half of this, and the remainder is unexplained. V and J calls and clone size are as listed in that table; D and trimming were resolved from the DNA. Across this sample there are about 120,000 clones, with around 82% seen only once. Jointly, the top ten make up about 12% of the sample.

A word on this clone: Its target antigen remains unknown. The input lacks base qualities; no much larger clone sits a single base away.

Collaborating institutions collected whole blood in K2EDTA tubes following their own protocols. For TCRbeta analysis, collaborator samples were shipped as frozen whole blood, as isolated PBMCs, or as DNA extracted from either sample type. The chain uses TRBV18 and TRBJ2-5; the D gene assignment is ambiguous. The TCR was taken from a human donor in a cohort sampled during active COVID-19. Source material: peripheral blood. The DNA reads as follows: TGTGCCAGCTCACCATCCCAGCGAAAGAAACAAGAGACCCAGTACTTC. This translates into CASSPSQRKKQETQYF.